This T cell receptor (beta chain) came from a study of spatial heterogeneity in lung cancer. The V end was cut by 4 bases, the J end by 2 bases, with 9 bases between. Germline lookup yields CDR1 SGHVS and CDR2 FNYEAQ. CDR3 length: 13 amino acids. On each TCR cDNA molecule, a unique molecular identifier was present. TCRdb independently ran MiXCR on the 5' RACE reads; one entry per CDR3 protein. The sample records 4,000 to 5,000 distinct CDR3 sequences, 8.4% being singletons. Regarding the study as a whole: The study found that expanded intratumoral alpha and beta TCR counts tracked tumor mutation counts. Tumor T-cell coverage was an estimated 7% or so for alpha and around 13% for beta chains.

Time point of the sample: sample taken at primary tumor resection. Samples were obtained from roughly 65 donors, all untreated early-stage non-small cell lung cancer patients. From tumor, nontumor lung or frozen PBMC, whole RNA was taken unsorted for sequencing. A remark on this clonotype: As yet, its antigen is unknown.

The chain has TRBV7-6 and TRBJ2-7, with unresolved D. Material: lung tumor tissue, obtained at surgery. The receptor comes from a female donor with early-stage non-small cell lung cancer. The CDR3 DNA follows: TGTGCCAGCAGCTCCTCGGGTACCTACGAGCAGTACTTC. It is translated as CASSSSGTYEQYF.